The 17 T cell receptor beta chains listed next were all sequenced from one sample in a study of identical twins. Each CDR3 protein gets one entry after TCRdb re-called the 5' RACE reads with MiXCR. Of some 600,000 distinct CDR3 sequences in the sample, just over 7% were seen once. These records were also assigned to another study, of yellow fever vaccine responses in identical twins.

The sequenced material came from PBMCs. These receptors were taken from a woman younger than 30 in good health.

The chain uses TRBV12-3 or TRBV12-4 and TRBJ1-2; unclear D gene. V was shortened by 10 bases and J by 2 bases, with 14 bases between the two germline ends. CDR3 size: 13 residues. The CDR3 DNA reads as TGTGCCACCTCTCCAAGCATAAACTATGGCTACACCTTC. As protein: CATSPSINYGYTF.

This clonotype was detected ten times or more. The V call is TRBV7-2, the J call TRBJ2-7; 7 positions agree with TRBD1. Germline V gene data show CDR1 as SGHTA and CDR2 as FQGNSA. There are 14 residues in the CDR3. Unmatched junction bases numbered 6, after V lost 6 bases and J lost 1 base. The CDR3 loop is CASRRQGRSYEQYF. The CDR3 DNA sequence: TGTGCCAGCAGGCGACAGGGTAGGTCCTACGAGCAGTACTTC.

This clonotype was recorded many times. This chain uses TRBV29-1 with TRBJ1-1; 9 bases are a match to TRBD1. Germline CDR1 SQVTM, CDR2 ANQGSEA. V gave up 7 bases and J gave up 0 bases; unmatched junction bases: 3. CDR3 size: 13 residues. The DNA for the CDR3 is TGCAGCGGAGGGACAGGGATGAACACTGAAGCTTTCTTT. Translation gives CSGGTGMNTEAFF.

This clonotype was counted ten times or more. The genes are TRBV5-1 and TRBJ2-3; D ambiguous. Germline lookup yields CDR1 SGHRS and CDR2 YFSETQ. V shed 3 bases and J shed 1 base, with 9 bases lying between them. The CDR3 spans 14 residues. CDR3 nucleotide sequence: TGCGCCAGCAGCTCCTTTGTAGGCACAGATACGCAGTATTTT. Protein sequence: CASSSFVGTDTQYF. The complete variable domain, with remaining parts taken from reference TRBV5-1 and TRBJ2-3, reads KAGVTQTPRYLIKTRGQQVTLSCSPISGHRSVSWYQQTPGQGLQFLFEYFSETQRNKGNFPGRFSGRQFSNSRSEMNVSTLELGDSALYLCASSSFVGTDTQYFGPGTRLTVL.

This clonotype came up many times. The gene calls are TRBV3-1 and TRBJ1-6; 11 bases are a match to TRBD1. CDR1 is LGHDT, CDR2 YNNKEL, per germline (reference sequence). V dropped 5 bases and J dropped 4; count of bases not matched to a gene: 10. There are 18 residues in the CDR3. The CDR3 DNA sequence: TGTGCCAGCAGCAAACCGGGACAGGGGGTCAAATATAATTCACCCCTCCACTTT. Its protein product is CASSKPGQGVKYNSPLHF.

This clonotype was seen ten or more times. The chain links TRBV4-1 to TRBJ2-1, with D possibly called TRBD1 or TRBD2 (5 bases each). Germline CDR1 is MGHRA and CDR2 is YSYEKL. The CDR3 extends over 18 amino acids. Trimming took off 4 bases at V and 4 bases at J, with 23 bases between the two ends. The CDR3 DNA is TGCGCCAGCAGCCCCCGGGACCTAGCATCGACAAATTACAATGAGCAGTTCTTC. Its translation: CASSPRDLASTNYNEQFF.

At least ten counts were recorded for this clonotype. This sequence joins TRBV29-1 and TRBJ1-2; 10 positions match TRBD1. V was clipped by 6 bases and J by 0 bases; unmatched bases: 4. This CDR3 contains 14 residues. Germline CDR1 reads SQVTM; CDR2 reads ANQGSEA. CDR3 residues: CSVAGTGANYGYTF. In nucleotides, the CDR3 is TGCAGCGTCGCGGGGACAGGGGCTAACTATGGCTACACCTTC.

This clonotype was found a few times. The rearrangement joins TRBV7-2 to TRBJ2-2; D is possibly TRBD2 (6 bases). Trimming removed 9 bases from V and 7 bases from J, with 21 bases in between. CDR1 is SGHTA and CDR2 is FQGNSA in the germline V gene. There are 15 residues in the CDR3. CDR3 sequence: CASSLGGRAIGELFF. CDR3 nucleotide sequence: TGTGCCAGTTCGCTCGGGGGACGGGCTATCGGGGAGCTGTTTTTT.

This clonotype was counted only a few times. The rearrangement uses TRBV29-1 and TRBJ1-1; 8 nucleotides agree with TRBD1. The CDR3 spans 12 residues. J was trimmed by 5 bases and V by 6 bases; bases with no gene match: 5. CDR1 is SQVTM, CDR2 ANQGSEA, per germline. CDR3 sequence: CSVDRGGTEAFF. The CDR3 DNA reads TGCAGCGTCGACAGGGGAGGGACTGAAGCTTTCTTT.

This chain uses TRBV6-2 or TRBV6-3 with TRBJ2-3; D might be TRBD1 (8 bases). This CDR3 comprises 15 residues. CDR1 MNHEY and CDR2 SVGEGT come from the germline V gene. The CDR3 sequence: CAHGGQGALTDTQYF. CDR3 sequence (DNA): TGTGCGCACGGGGGGCAGGGGGCCCTCACAGATACGCAGTATTTT.

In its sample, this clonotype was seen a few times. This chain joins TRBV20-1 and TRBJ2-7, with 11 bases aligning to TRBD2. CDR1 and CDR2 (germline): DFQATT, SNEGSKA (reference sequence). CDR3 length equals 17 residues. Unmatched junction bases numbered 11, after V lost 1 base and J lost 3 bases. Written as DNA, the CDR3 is TGCAGTGCTAGAGGTTCTAGGGGACTAGCGGATAACTACGAGCAGTACTTC. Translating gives CSARGSRGLADNYEQYF.

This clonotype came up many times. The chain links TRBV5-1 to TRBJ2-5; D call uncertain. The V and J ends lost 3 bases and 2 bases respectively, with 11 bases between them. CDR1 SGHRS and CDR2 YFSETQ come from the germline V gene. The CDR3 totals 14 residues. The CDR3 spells CASSSLKGQETQYF. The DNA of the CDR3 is TGCGCCAGCAGCTCCCTAAAGGGACAAGAGACCCAGTACTTC.

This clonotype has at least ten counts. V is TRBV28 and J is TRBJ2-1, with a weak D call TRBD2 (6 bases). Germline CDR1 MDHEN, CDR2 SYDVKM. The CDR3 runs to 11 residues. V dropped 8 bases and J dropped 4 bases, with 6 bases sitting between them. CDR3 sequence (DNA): TGTGCCAGCCGGGGGTACAATGAGCAGTTCTTC. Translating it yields CASRGYNEQFF.

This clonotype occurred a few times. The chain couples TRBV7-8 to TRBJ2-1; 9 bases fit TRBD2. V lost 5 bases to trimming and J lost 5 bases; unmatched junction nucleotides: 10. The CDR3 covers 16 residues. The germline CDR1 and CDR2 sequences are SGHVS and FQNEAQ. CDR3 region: CASSPPGLATHNEQFF. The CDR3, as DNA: TGTGCCAGCAGCCCACCGGGACTAGCAACCCACAATGAGCAGTTCTTC.

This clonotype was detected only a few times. The CDR3 DNA follows: TGCAGTGCAGGGTCCCCTGGGGCCAACGTCCTGACTTTC. It encodes CSAGSPGANVLTF. V gene TRBV20-1 combines with J gene TRBJ2-6; no reliable D call. This CDR3 has 13 amino acids. Trimming removed 6 bases from V and 2 bases from J, with 8 bases in between. Germline CDR1 is DFQATT and CDR2 is SNEGSKA (reference sequence).

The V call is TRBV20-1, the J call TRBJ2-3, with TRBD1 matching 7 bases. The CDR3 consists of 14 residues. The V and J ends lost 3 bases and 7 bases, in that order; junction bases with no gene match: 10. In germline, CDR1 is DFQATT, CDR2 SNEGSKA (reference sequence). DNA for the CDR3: TGCAGTGCTAGGGGGCTCCGACAGGGTAATACGCAGTATTTT. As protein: CSARGLRQGNTQYF.

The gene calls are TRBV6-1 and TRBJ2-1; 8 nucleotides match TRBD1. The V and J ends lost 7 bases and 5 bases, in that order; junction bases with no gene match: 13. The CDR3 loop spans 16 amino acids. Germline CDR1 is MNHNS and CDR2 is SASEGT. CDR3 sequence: CASKVSWTGSNNEQFF. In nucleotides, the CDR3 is TGTGCCAGCAAAGTGTCTTGGACAGGGAGTAACAATGAGCAGTTCTTC.